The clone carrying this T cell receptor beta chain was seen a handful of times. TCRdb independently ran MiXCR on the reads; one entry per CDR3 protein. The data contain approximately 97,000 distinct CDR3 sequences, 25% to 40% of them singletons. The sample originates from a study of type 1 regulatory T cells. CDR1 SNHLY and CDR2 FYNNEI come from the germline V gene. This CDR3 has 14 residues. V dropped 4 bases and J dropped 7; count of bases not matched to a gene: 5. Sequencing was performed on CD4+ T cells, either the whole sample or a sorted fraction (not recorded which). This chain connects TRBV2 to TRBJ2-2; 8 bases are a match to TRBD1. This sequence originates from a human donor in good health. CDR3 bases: TGTGCCAGCAGTGGACAGGGGAAGATCGGGGAGCTGTTTTTT. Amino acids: CASSGQGKIGELFF.